This TCR beta chain was recorded in a study of blood T cell repertoires in COVID-19. Everyone who took part was about 18 to 90 years old, and they came from some 23 US areas. Donors were grouped by their self-reported clinical history. CDR1 is PRHDT and CDR2 is FYEKMQ in the germline V gene (reference sequence). The V end lost 1 base, the J end lost 6 bases, and 8 bases lay between the germline ends. The CDR3 is 13 amino acids. Per the study methods: Amplification from reference gene primers served as the basis for estimated nucleated cell counts. Profiled with immunoSEQ multiplex PCR; TCRdb holds only in-frame clones, not every one. D and trimming were read from the DNA, whereas the V and J calls and clone size are those reported in that table. The profile shows approximately 350,000 clones, less than 90% of them singletons.

The sequenced material came from PBMCs or T cells enriched from blood (not recorded which). This chain links TRBV13 with TRBJ2-3, with D perhaps matching TRBD2 (6 bases). This TCR derives from a woman in her 30s who had recovered from COVID-19. CDR3 DNA sequence: TGTGCCAGCAGCTTAGTCCGGGGGGATACGCAGTATTTT. As protein: CASSLVRGDTQYF. The full variable domain, in which reference TRBV13 and TRBJ2-3 provide the parts outside the CDR3, is AAGVIQSPRHLIKEKRETATLKCYPIPRHDTVYWYQQGPGQDPQFLISFYEKMQSDKGSIPDRFSAQQFSDYHSELNMSSLELGDSALYFCASSLVRGDTQYFGPGTRLTVL.